The 32 T cell receptor beta chains reported below all come from one sample, sequenced in a study of blood T cell repertoires in COVID-19. Only in-frame clones appear in the TCRdb table, and some are missing; sequencing was by immunoSEQ multiplex PCR. The table lists over 200,000 clones, approximately 90% of them singletons, with around 10% in the top ten. The sequencing sample was made of PBMCs or T cells enriched from blood (not recorded which). These receptors came from a man aged 40-50 years who had recovered from COVID-19.

The rearrangement uses TRBV25-1 and TRBJ1-6, with TRBD1 matching over 7 bases. CDR1 MGHDK and CDR2 SYGVNS come from the germline V gene. V was clipped by 6 bases and J by 8 bases; unmatched bases: 4. This CDR3 spans 13 amino acids. This CDR3 is CASRRTGDSPLHF. In DNA form, the CDR3 reads TGTGCCAGCAGAAGAACAGGGGATTCACCCCTCCACTTT.

The V call is TRBV7-8, the J call TRBJ2-1; D possibly corresponds to TRBD2 (5 bases). Trimming pared 5 bases from V and 5 bases from J, leaving 19 bases between. CDR3 size: 16 residues. From germline, CDR1 is SGHVS and CDR2 FQNEAQ. The CDR3 loop reads CASSQRAEDQNNEQFF. DNA of the CDR3: TGTGCCAGCAGCCAAAGAGCGGAGGATCAAAACAATGAGCAGTTCTTC.

This rearrangement joins TRBV5-6 to TRBJ1-5; D possibly corresponds to TRBD1 (6 bases). Trimming shortened V by 3 bases and J by 7 bases, and 14 bases separated the two germline ends. Germline V lookup: CDR1 SGHDT, CDR2 YYEEEE. CDR3 size: 14 residues. In DNA form, the CDR3 reads TGTGCCAGCAGCTCCCAACCAGGGGACCAGCCCCAGCATTTT. Translation gives CASSSQPGDQPQHF. Using reference TRBV5-6 and TRBJ1-5 for the parts outside the CDR3, the full variable domain is DAGVTQSPTHLIKTRGQQVTLRCSPKSGHDTVSWYQQALGQGPQFIFQYYEEEERQRGNFPDRFSGHQFPNYSSELNVNALLLGDSALYLCASSSQPGDQPQHFGDGTRLSIL.

The count of this clone is one. The chain uses TRBV5-1 and TRBJ2-2; 11 bases align to TRBD2. The germline gives CDR1 SGHRS, CDR2 YFSETQ. V shed 1 base and J 7 bases; nucleotides not matched to a gene: 12. This CDR3 contains 18 residues. This CDR3 is CASSLSPGLAESHGELFF. CDR3 coding DNA: TGCGCCAGCAGCTTGAGCCCGGGACTAGCGGAGTCACACGGGGAGCTGTTTTTT.

The table lists this clone with a count of one. The chain has TRBV4-1 and TRBJ2-7, with TRBD2 identical over 12 bases. CDR1 is MGHRA, CDR2 YSYEKL, per germline. The ends lost 0 bases at V and 5 bases at J; junction bases unmatched: 17. This CDR3 is built from 20 residues. CDR3 bases: TGCGCCAGCAGCCAAGAAATCTTACCGACTAGCGGGAGAGAGGCCCACGAGCAGTACTTC. It codes for CASSQEILPTSGREAHEQYF.

The chain has TRBV27 and TRBJ2-5, with unresolved D. The CDR3 has 15 residues. The V end was cut by 2 bases, the J end by 1 base, with 11 bases between. Per the germline V gene, CDR1 is MNHEY and CDR2 is SMNVEV (reference sequence). CDR3: CASSLMGNAQETQYF. The DNA for the CDR3 is TGTGCCAGCAGTTTAATGGGCAACGCCCAAGAGACCCAGTACTTC.

The rearrangement uses TRBV9 and TRBJ2-7, with D possibly TRBD2 on 5 matching bases. The V gene's germline CDR1 is SGDLS and CDR2 YYNGEE. CDR3 length: 13 residues. The V end was cut by 4 bases, the J end by 1 base, with 9 bases between. The chain's CDR3 is CASSPSRSYEQYF. The DNA of the CDR3 is TGTGCCAGCAGCCCTAGCCGGTCCTACGAGCAGTACTTC.

The chain uses TRBV6-1 and TRBJ2-7; TRBD2 might be the D (6 bases). V was trimmed by 4 bases and J by 2 bases, leaving 21 bases between them. The CDR3 loop spans 17 amino acids. The germline V gene has CDR1 MNHNS and CDR2 SASEGT. DNA of the CDR3: TGTGCCAGCAGTGGCCCCCGGTGGCGGGACTCGCCCTACGAGCAGTACTTC. Residues: CASSGPRWRDSPYEQYF.

In regard to this clone: A read error may produce the germline difference seen at one junction end. This chain links TRBV7-9 with TRBJ1-1; D is undetermined. The germline gives CDR1 SEHNR, CDR2 FQNEAQ (reference sequence). The CDR3 runs to 14 residues. As DNA, the CDR3 is TGCTACATAAACCGGGTGGAGGGGAACACTGAAGCTTTCTTT. Its translation: CYINRVEGNTEAFF.

This clone was observed a few times. V gene TRBV7-3 combines with J gene TRBJ2-1; D may be TRBD1 (5 bases). The CDR3 is 13 residues long. CDR1 SGHTA and CDR2 FQGTGA come from the germline V gene. Trimming took 4 bases from V and 9 from J, leaving 13 bases between them. The DNA of the CDR3 is TGTGCCAGCAGCTCCTACGATCAGGGTGAGCAGTTCTTC. Protein product: CASSSYDQGEQFF.

The gene calls are TRBV7-8 and TRBJ1-3; the D gene is possibly TRBD1 (5 bases). The CDR3 consists of 16 residues. Germline V CDR1 and CDR2: SGHVS, FQNEAQ. Trimming removed 5 bases from V and 0 bases from J, with 14 bases in between. Here the CDR3 reads CASSPGGGVSGNTIYF. The CDR3 region has the DNA TGTGCCAGCAGCCCGGGCGGGGGAGTCTCTGGAAACACCATATATTTT.

The chain employs TRBV19 and TRBJ1-4; 12 bases align to TRBD1. Germline assignment: CDR1 LNHDA and CDR2 SQIVND (reference sequence). The V segment lost 6 bases and the J segment 8 bases; nucleotides outside the gene matches: 10. The CDR3 has 16 amino acids. The CDR3 DNA is TGTGCCAGTAGACCGGGACAGGGGGCTATATTGGAAAAACTGTTTTTT. This encodes CASRPGQGAILEKLFF.

The rearrangement joins TRBV7-6 to TRBJ2-7; 10 bases map to TRBD1. The CDR3 runs 15 residues. Per germline, CDR1 SGHVS and CDR2 FNYEAQ. The junction had 5 bases not matched to a gene; V was cut back by 4 bases and J by 2 bases. This CDR3 reads CASSSPGQGTYEQYF. CDR3 coding DNA: TGTGCCAGCAGCTCGCCGGGACAGGGGACCTACGAGCAGTACTTC. Combining the CDR3 with reference TRBV7-6 and TRBJ2-7 gives the whole variable domain GAGVSQSPRYKVTKRGQDVALRCDPISGHVSLYWYRQALGQGPEFLTYFNYEAQQDKSGLPNDRFSAERPEGSISTLTIQRTEQRDSAMYRCASSSPGQGTYEQYFGPGTRLTVT.

The chain carries TRBV12-3 or TRBV12-4 and TRBJ2-3; D is undetermined. This CDR3 is built from 13 residues. Trimming left V 6 bases short and J 2 bases short, with 9 bases between. The chain's CDR3 is CASSPGNTDTQYF. The CDR3, as DNA: TGTGCCAGCAGCCCCGGTAACACAGATACGCAGTATTTT.

The rearrangement uses TRBV6-5 and TRBJ2-5; tentatively, D is TRBD1 (5 bases). Germline assignment: CDR1 MNHEY and CDR2 SVGAGI. V was trimmed by 2 bases and J by 5 bases, leaving 12 bases between them. The length of the CDR3 is 14 residues. For the CDR3, the DNA is TGTGCCAGCAGTTACGACAGTGTGAGGGAGACCCAGTACTTC. Translated, it gives CASSYDSVRETQYF.

The gene calls are TRBV28 and TRBJ2-2, with D hard to call. This CDR3 spans 13 amino acids. Germline V gene sequence: CDR1 MDHEN, CDR2 SYDVKM. Trimming removed 1 base from V and 6 bases from J, with 6 bases in between. The CDR3, as DNA: TGTGCCAGCAGTTTATTCGGTGCCGGGGAGCTGTTTTTT. Its translation is CASSLFGAGELFF.

V usage is TRBV11-3 and J usage is TRBJ1-1; possible D gene TRBD1, 5 bases. This CDR3 region has 13 residues. Germline CDR1 SGHNT, CDR2 YENEEA. V shed 4 bases and J shed 1 base, with 7 bases lying between them. CDR3 nucleotides: TGTGCCAGCAGCTCGCAGGGGAACACTGAAGCTTTCTTT. Translation: CASSSQGNTEAFF.

A single count supports this clone. J is TRBJ1-1 and V is TRBV11-2; a weak D match, TRBD1 (6 bases). The CDR3 runs 16 residues. The V gene's germline CDR1 is SGHAT and CDR2 FQNNGV. V was shortened by 5 bases and J by 0 bases, with 16 bases between the two germline ends. The DNA for the CDR3 is TGTGCCAGCAGCGTTAGAGTGGGGGGGCTGAACACTGAAGCTTTCTTT. Protein sequence: CASSVRVGGLNTEAFF.

The gene calls are TRBV18 and TRBJ2-7, with 12 bases aligning to TRBD1. CDR1 and CDR2 (germline): KGHSH, LQKENI. The ends lost 5 bases at V and 5 bases at J; junction bases unmatched: 4. This CDR3 is built from 14 residues. The CDR3 is CASSSGQGANEQYF. The CDR3 coding sequence is TGTGCCAGCTCATCGGGACAGGGGGCGAACGAGCAGTACTTC.

This chain connects TRBV19 to TRBJ1-3, with 8 nucleotides matching TRBD1. Per germline, CDR1 LNHDA and CDR2 SQIVND (reference sequence). The J segment lost 0 bases and the V segment lost 4 bases, leaving 2 bases of the junction unmatched. This CDR3 has 15 residues. Written as DNA, the CDR3 is TGTGCCAGTAGTACAGGGGGCGCCTCTGGAAACACCATATATTTT. It yields the protein CASSTGGASGNTIYF.

The V and J genes are TRBV27 and TRBJ1-5; tentatively, D is TRBD1 (6 bases). Germline-derived CDR1 and CDR2 are MNHEY and SMNVEV (reference sequence). The CDR3 covers 14 residues. Trimming took 5 bases from V and 2 from J, leaving 10 bases between them. CDR3 loop: CASSPRQGNQPQHF. CDR3 DNA sequence: TGTGCCAGCAGTCCTCGACAGGGCAATCAGCCCCAGCATTTT.

The chain has TRBV6-1 and TRBJ2-7; D uncertain. Germline V gives CDR1 MNHNS, CDR2 SASEGT. The CDR3 runs 15 residues. The germline V and J ends were trimmed by 0 bases and 4 bases, with 13 bases remaining between them. This chain's CDR3 is CASSEAINSHYEQYF. Here the CDR3 DNA reads TGTGCCAGCAGTGAAGCGATCAACAGTCATTACGAGCAGTACTTC.

For this clone: Other nucleotide sequences from this sample produce the same CDR3. The chain has TRBV5-1 and TRBJ2-1, with D hard to call. Trimming left V 0 bases short and J 4 bases short, with 5 bases between. This CDR3 is 13 amino acids long. Germline CDR1 is SGHRS and CDR2 is YFSETQ. CDR3 in DNA: TGCGCCAGCAGCTTGGGTCAGTACAATGAGCAGTTCTTC. Its protein is CASSLGQYNEQFF.

This sequence joins TRBV3-1 (or the pseudogene TRBV3-2) and TRBJ2-7; possibly TRBD2 for D (5 bases). Trimming left V 4 bases short and J 1 base short, with 14 bases between. CDR3 length: 15 amino acids. From germline, CDR1 is LGHDT and CDR2 YNNKEL (reference sequence). CDR3 loop: CASSRECAGSYEQYF. CDR3 nucleotide sequence: TGTGCCAGCAGCCGGGAGTGTGCAGGTTCCTACGAGCAGTACTTC.

The chain carries TRBV5-3 and TRBJ2-1, with D tentatively TRBD1 (6 bases). TRBV5-3 is marked as an open reading frame, function uncertain. The ends were cut back, 9 bases at V and 3 bases at J, with 7 bases in the middle. This CDR3 comprises 11 residues. The DNA for the CDR3 is TGTGCCACAGGGGTCTACAATGAGCAGTTCTTC. Translation: CATGVYNEQFF.

The V gene is TRBV7-3, the J gene TRBJ2-1; 10 bases are shared with TRBD2. This CDR3 has 18 amino acids. Germline CDR1 and CDR2: SGHTA and FQGTGA. V was clipped by 5 bases and J by 0 bases; unmatched bases: 10. The DNA for the CDR3 is TGTGCCAGCAGCCTACTTACTAGCGGGGTTAGCTCCTACAATGAGCAGTTCTTC. This gives the protein CASSLLTSGVSSYNEQFF.

This sequence joins TRBV12-3 or TRBV12-4 and TRBJ2-1, with a possible D match to TRBD2 (7 bases). This CDR3 has 12 residues. Trimming took off 5 bases at V and 11 bases at J, with 13 bases between the two ends. This CDR3 reads CASSAAGAKQFF. The CDR3 nucleotides read TGTGCCAGCAGTGCGGCGGGGGCCAAGCAGTTCTTC.

The CDR3 region has the DNA TGTGCCAGCAGTCGGTCTTCATTACGGGGTTACTCTGGAAACACCATATATTTT. The encoded protein is CASSRSSLRGYSGNTIYF. This rearrangement joins TRBV27 to TRBJ1-3; the D is unclear. Germline lookup yields CDR1 MNHEY and CDR2 SMNVEV (reference sequence). V was cut by 5 bases and J by 0 bases, with 20 bases left in between. The CDR3 has 18 amino acids.

This clone has only a few counts. The chain recombines TRBV28 with TRBJ1-5; no clear D gene. Trimming removed 6 bases from V and 0 bases from J, with 9 bases in between. The CDR3 has 14 residues. Germline V gives CDR1 MDHEN, CDR2 SYDVKM. CDR3 sequence (DNA): TGTGCCAGCAGGAGGTTGAGTAGCAATCAGCCCCAGCATTTT. Translation gives CASRRLSSNQPQHF.

This sequence joins TRBV6-2 or TRBV6-3 and TRBJ2-7; 12 positions agree with TRBD1. The V and J ends lost 5 bases and 6 bases, in that order; junction bases with no gene match: 11. The CDR3 totals 16 residues. CDR1 is MNHEY, CDR2 SVGEGT, per germline. The CDR3 bases are TGTGCCAGCAGTGACCAAACCGGGACAGGGGGCCTCGAGCAGTACTTC. The encoded protein is CASSDQTGTGGLEQYF.

This clone showed up just once. The chain uses TRBV13 and TRBJ1-2, with D unresolved. Trimming removed 0 bases from V and 5 bases from J, with 7 bases in between. There are 13 residues in the CDR3. Germline V gene lookup returns CDR1 PRHDT and CDR2 FYEKMQ (reference sequence). CDR3 in DNA: TGTGCCAGCAGCTTAGGCCTAGGTTATGGCTACACCTTC. Translating gives CASSLGLGYGYTF. The variable domain in full, completed from reference TRBV13 and TRBJ1-2, reads AAGVIQSPRHLIKEKRETATLKCYPIPRHDTVYWYQQGPGQDPQFLISFYEKMQSDKGSIPDRFSAQQFSDYHSELNMSSLELGDSALYFCASSLGLGYGYTFGSGTRLTVV.

J is TRBJ1-1 and V is TRBV19; D may be TRBD1 (6 bases). Germline V lookup: CDR1 LNHDA, CDR2 SQIVND (reference sequence). The CDR3 contains 15 residues. V was pared by 5 bases and J by 4 bases, with 17 bases between. This CDR3 reads CASSPLGQLGTEAFF. The CDR3 DNA reads as TGTGCCAGTAGTCCCCTGGGACAATTGGGCACTGAAGCTTTCTTT.